Following are 25 T cell receptor beta chains from one sample sequenced in a study of shared clonotypes between healthy human individuals. Profiled with immunoSEQ multiplex PCR; TCRdb holds only in-frame clones, not every one. The data contain 1.5 million to 2.5 million clones, about 95% of them seen just once; the ten biggest clones take up more than 0.9%. The naive CD8 fraction comprised CD45RO-negative cells positively selected for CCR7 and excluded terminally differentiated effector memory CD45RA+ cells. Source material: naive CD8+ T cells sorted from blood. The receptors here all came from a man aged 18 to 35 in good health.

Concerning this clone: The same CDR3 can be traced to other DNA sequences in this sample. The gene calls are TRBV13 and TRBJ1-1; possible D gene TRBD1, 5 bases. Between the trimmed V and J ends, which lost 3 bases and 8 bases, there was a span of 10 bases. The CDR3 is 12 residues long. CDR1 PRHDT and CDR2 FYEKMQ come from the germline V gene (reference sequence). CDR3 coding DNA: TGTGCCAGCAGCTTGGGGCTAGGGGAAGCTTTCTTT. Translating it yields CASSLGLGEAFF. Filled out from reference TRBV13 and TRBJ1-1, the complete variable domain reads AAGVIQSPRHLIKEKRETATLKCYPIPRHDTVYWYQQGPGQDPQFLISFYEKMQSDKGSIPDRFSAQQFSDYHSELNMSSLELGDSALYFCASSLGLGEAFFGQGTRLTVV.

The V and J genes are TRBV6-1 and TRBJ2-7; D may be TRBD2 (6 bases). CDR3 size: 15 residues. The ends were cut back, 4 bases at V and 3 bases at J, with 16 bases in the middle. CDR1 and CDR2 from the germline V gene are MNHNS and SASEGT. The CDR3 DNA reads as TGTGCCAGCAGTGCCCAGGTAGCGGTGGGCTACGAGCAGTACTTC. Protein product: CASSAQVAVGYEQYF.

As for this clone: Other nucleotide sequences from this sample produce the same CDR3. The genes are TRBV9 and TRBJ2-1; D is ambiguous. V dropped 0 bases and J dropped 1 base, with 5 bases sitting between them. The CDR3 is 14 amino acids. CDR1 is SGDLS and CDR2 is YYNGEE in the germline V gene. In DNA form, the CDR3 reads TGTGCCAGCAGCGTAGACGGATCCTACAATGAGCAGTTCTTC. Translation: CASSVDGSYNEQFF.

This clone was recorded only once. In DNA, the CDR3 is TGTGCCAGCAGCTTTTTGGACGATGAGCAGTTCTTC. Its protein is CASSFLDDEQFF. The chain links TRBV11-3 to TRBJ2-1, with D hard to call. Deletions cut 3 bases from V and 8 bases from J, with 8 bases between. The CDR3 runs to 12 residues. Germline CDR1 is SGHNT and CDR2 is YENEEA.

This clone has only one observation. The chain couples TRBV5-4 to TRBJ2-1; 9 bases match TRBD2. Germline CDR1 SGHNT, CDR2 YYREEE (reference sequence). This CDR3 spans 16 amino acids. Trimming at V came to 3 bases and at J to 3 bases, leaving 7 bases not matched to a gene. The CDR3 spells CASSWALAGSYNEQFF. The CDR3, as DNA: TGTGCCAGCAGCTGGGCCCTAGCGGGAAGCTACAATGAGCAGTTCTTC. The full variable domain, with the rest looked up from reference TRBV5-4 and TRBJ2-1, is ETGVTQSPTHLIKTRGQQVTLRCSSQSGHNTVSWYQQALGQGPQFIFQYYREEENGRGNFPPRFSGLQFPNYSSELNVNALELDDSALYLCASSWALAGSYNEQFFGPGTRLTVL.

The V gene is TRBV19, the J gene TRBJ1-1; D unresolved. The germline gives CDR1 LNHDA, CDR2 SQIVND (reference sequence). The germline V and J ends were trimmed by 4 bases and 3 bases, with 12 bases remaining between them. CDR3 size: 14 residues. The CDR3 DNA is TGTGCCAGTAGTAGCCTCTCGGAGGACACTGAAGCTTTCTTT. Protein product: CASSSLSEDTEAFF.

The chain combines TRBV7-9 with TRBJ2-5; D may be TRBD2 (6 bases). The V and J ends lost 5 bases and 3 bases respectively, with 13 bases between them. The CDR3 totals 14 residues. The germline CDR1 and CDR2 sequences are SEHNR and FQNEAQ (reference sequence). The CDR3 DNA sequence: TGTGCCAGCAGCCGTTGGACGGGAGAAGAGACCCAGTACTTC. Amino acids: CASSRWTGEETQYF. Drawing the rest from reference TRBV7-9 and TRBJ2-5, the complete variable domain is DTGVSQNPRHKITKRGQNVTFRCDPISEHNRLYWYRQTLGQGPEFLTYFQNEAQLEKSRLLSDRFSAERPKGSFSTLEIQRTEQGDSAMYLCASSRWTGEETQYFGPGTRLLVL.

This clone was detected only once. Compared with germline, one end of the junction differs, possibly owing to a read error. V gene TRBV10-1 combines with J gene TRBJ2-5; weak D call: TRBD1 (6 bases). CDR1 is WNHNN, CDR2 SYGVQD, per germline (reference sequence). The CDR3 extends over 12 amino acids. CDR3 amino acids: CASSRPREGEHF. CDR3 coding DNA: TGCGCCAGCAGTCGTCCGCGTGAGGGGGAACACTTC.

The V call is TRBV4-1, the J call TRBJ2-2; 8 positions match TRBD2. The CDR3 is 17 amino acids. CDR1 is MGHRA, CDR2 YSYEKL, per germline. Unmatched junction bases numbered 7, after V lost 4 bases and J lost 0 bases. CDR3 protein: CASSPYGRGTNTGELFF. Here the CDR3 DNA reads TGCGCCAGCAGCCCTTACGGGAGGGGTACGAACACCGGGGAGCTGTTTTTT.

The chain joins TRBV6-1 to TRBJ1-1; TRBD1 is a possible D gene (6 bases). This CDR3 has 13 amino acids. Germline V gene data show CDR1 as MNHNS and CDR2 as SASEGT. Trimming stripped 6 bases from V and 6 bases from J, with 14 bases between. CDR3 sequence reads: CASRDTGPPEAFF. CDR3 nucleotide sequence: TGTGCCAGCAGGGATACAGGGCCCCCTGAAGCTTTCTTT.

CDR3 sequence: CASSPGTSGISYEQYF. The CDR3 nucleotides are TGCGCCAGCAGCCCCGGGACTAGCGGGATCTCATACGAGCAGTACTTC. The chain has TRBV10-2 and TRBJ2-7; the match to TRBD2 covers 13 bases. The CDR3 has 16 residues. Germline CDR1 and CDR2: WSHSY and SAAADI. J gave up 4 bases and V 6 bases, and 9 bases lay outside the gene matches.

V usage is TRBV4-3 and J usage is TRBJ2-7; tentative D call: TRBD2 (6 bases). CDR3 length: 15 residues. V lost 0 bases and J 2 bases, leaving 11 bases between the germline ends. Germline V gene data show CDR1 as LGHNA and CDR2 as YSLEER. The DNA for the CDR3 is TGCGCCAGCAGCCAAGAAAGAGCGGGTCCCTACGAGCAGTACTTC. Its translation: CASSQERAGPYEQYF.

The V and J genes are TRBV28 and TRBJ2-5; the D gene is possibly TRBD2 (6 bases). CDR1 is MDHEN, CDR2 SYDVKM, per germline. The CDR3 covers 17 residues. Trimming removed 3 bases at V and 4 bases at J, with 21 bases between. This chain's CDR3 is CASSFPGGPHPPETQYF. The CDR3 DNA reads TGTGCCAGCAGTTTTCCCGGGGGACCGCACCCACCAGAGACCCAGTACTTC.

The chain has TRBV28 and TRBJ2-1; 8 nucleotides match TRBD2. The CDR3 is 16 residues long. The germline V gene has CDR1 MDHEN and CDR2 SYDVKM. Trimming cost V 6 bases and J 4 bases; bases outside gene matches: 11. The CDR3 DNA reads as TGTGCCAGCAGGACCGAGCGGGGGCCTACTTACAATGAGCAGTTCTTC. This encodes CASRTERGPTYNEQFF.

A single count supports this clone. The chain uses TRBV7-2 and TRBJ1-2; 8 positions match TRBD1. The length of the CDR3 is 14 residues. The V gene end was trimmed by 1 base and the J gene end by 4 bases; junction bases not matched to a gene: 2. Per the germline V gene, CDR1 is SGHTA and CDR2 is FQGNSA. The CDR3 is CASSLGTGSYGYTF. The CDR3, as DNA: TGTGCCAGCAGCTTAGGGACAGGGAGCTATGGCTACACCTTC.

The chain uses TRBV19 and TRBJ1-1; 11 bases agree with TRBD1. CDR3 length: 17 residues. The V gene end was trimmed by 5 bases and the J gene end by 7 bases; junction bases not matched to a gene: 15. Germline CDR1 reads LNHDA; CDR2 reads SQIVND (reference sequence). DNA of the CDR3: TGTGCCAGTAGTGTCCTAGGGACAGGGGGGCGAAAGGATGAAGCTTTCTTT. It yields the protein CASSVLGTGGRKDEAFF.

The chain combines TRBV29-1 with TRBJ1-2; D remains unclear. CDR1 is SQVTM and CDR2 is ANQGSEA in the germline V gene. V lost 3 bases and J 1 base, leaving 9 bases between the germline ends. The CDR3 contains 13 residues. The chain's CDR3 is CSVDPDRNYGYTF. The DNA for the CDR3 is TGCAGCGTTGACCCAGACCGTAACTATGGCTACACCTTC.

The chain links TRBV7-9 to TRBJ1-4; possible D gene TRBD1, 6 bases. Germline V CDR1 and CDR2: SEHNR, FQNEAQ (reference sequence). This CDR3 has 15 residues. Trimming left V 5 bases short and J 8 bases short, with 18 bases between. The CDR3 region is CASSPPRGQAEKLFF. The CDR3 nucleotides read TGTGCCAGCAGCCCCCCCAGGGGTCAGGCGGAAAAACTGTTTTTT.

This chain joins TRBV19 and TRBJ1-3, with unresolved D. Germline V gives CDR1 LNHDA, CDR2 SQIVND (reference sequence). V lost 11 bases to trimming and J lost 0 bases, with 11 bases between them. The length of the CDR3 is 13 residues. The CDR3 loop is CAGWADSGNTIYF. Here the CDR3 DNA reads TGTGCCGGATGGGCCGACTCTGGAAACACCATATATTTT.

This sequence joins TRBV11-2 and TRBJ2-6, with D unresolved. Trimming pared 5 bases from V and 0 bases from J, leaving 5 bases between. The CDR3 length is 14 residues. Germline assignment: CDR1 SGHAT and CDR2 FQNNGV. The chain's CDR3 is CASSPVSGANVLTF. CDR3 coding DNA: TGTGCCAGCAGCCCCGTCTCTGGGGCCAACGTCCTGACTTTC.

The chain recombines TRBV9 with TRBJ1-2; D gene uncertain. This CDR3 has 14 amino acids. Germline lookup yields CDR1 SGDLS and CDR2 YYNGEE. V lost 3 bases and J lost 0, with 9 bases in between. CDR3 bases: TGTGCCAGCAGCGGGACCGGAGCTAACTATGGCTACACCTTC. Translating gives CASSGTGANYGYTF.

The chain uses TRBV9 and TRBJ1-5; D is uncertain. Germline V lookup: CDR1 SGDLS, CDR2 YYNGEE. V was shortened by 4 bases and J by 0 bases, with 8 bases between the two germline ends. This CDR3 has 14 amino acids. CDR3 loop: CASSPGNSNQPQHF. The CDR3 DNA is TGTGCCAGCAGCCCGGGGAATAGCAATCAGCCCCAGCATTTT.

The rearrangement uses TRBV27 and TRBJ2-1; the D is unclear. The CDR3 totals 15 residues. V shed 5 bases and J shed 0 bases, with 11 bases lying between them. Germline V lookup: CDR1 MNHEY, CDR2 SMNVEV (reference sequence). The DNA of the CDR3 is TGTGCCAGCAGTCCCGCCGGTGACTCCTACAATGAGCAGTTCTTC. Residues: CASSPAGDSYNEQFF.

The CDR3 loop reads CASSSDRGVTGELFF. CDR3 bases: TGTGCCAGCAGTTCGGACAGGGGTGTCACCGGGGAGCTGTTTTTT. V usage is TRBV28 and J usage is TRBJ2-2, with 9 bases aligning to TRBD1. Germline V gene sequence: CDR1 MDHEN, CDR2 SYDVKM. J lost 4 bases, V lost 4 bases, and 4 bases had no gene match. The length of the CDR3 is 15 residues. The full variable domain, completed using reference TRBV28 and TRBJ2-2, is DVKVTQSSRYLVKRTGEKVFLECVQDMDHENMFWYRQDPGLGLRLIYFSYDVKMKEKGDIPEGYSVSREKKERFSLILESASTNQTSMYLCASSSDRGVTGELFFGEGSRLTVL.

The rearrangement joins TRBV7-9 to TRBJ1-3; 7 nucleotides align to TRBD1. This CDR3 region has 15 residues. Germline V gene sequence: CDR1 SEHNR, CDR2 FQNEAQ (reference sequence). V shed 5 bases and J 0 bases; nucleotides not matched to a gene: 4. For the CDR3, the DNA is TGTGCCAGCAGCCAAGGGACAGACTCTGGAAACACCATATATTTT. Translation gives CASSQGTDSGNTIYF. Looking up the rest from reference TRBV7-9 and TRBJ1-3 gives the full variable domain: DTGVSQNPRHKITKRGQNVTFRCDPISEHNRLYWYRQTLGQGPEFLTYFQNEAQLEKSRLLSDRFSAERPKGSFSTLEIQRTEQGDSAMYLCASSQGTDSGNTIYFGEGSWLTVV.